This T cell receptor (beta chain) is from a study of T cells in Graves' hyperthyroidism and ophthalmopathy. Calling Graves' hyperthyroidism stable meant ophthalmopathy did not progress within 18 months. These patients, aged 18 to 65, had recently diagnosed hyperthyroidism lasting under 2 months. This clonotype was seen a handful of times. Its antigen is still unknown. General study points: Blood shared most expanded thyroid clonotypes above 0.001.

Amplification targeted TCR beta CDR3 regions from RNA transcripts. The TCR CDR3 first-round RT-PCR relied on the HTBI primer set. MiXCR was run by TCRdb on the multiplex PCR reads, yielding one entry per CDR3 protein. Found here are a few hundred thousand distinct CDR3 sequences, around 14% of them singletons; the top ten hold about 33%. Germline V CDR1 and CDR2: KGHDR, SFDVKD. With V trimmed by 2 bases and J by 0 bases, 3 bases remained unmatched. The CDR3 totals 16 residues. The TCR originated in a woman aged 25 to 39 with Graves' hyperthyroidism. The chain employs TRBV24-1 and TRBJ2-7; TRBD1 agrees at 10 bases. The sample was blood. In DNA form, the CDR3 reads TGTGCCACCAGTGATTCGGGACAGGGGCCCTCCTACGAGCAGTACTTC. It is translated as CATSDSGQGPSYEQYF.